Included here is one T cell receptor beta chain sequence, with context. Sequencing used immunoSEQ multiplex PCR; TCRdb keeps in-frame clones, though not all of them. The profile covers 120,000 or so clones, with roughly 91% appearing a single time and 1.5% taken by the ten largest. These data come from a study of blood T cell repertoires in COVID-19. The CDR3 sequence is 16 residues long. Sequencing was performed on peripheral blood. The sequence was obtained from a human donor in a cohort sampled during active COVID-19. The chain has TRBV21-1 and TRBJ2-3; TRBD1 is taken as the D call from the table, unchecked against the DNA. TRBV21-1 is a listed pseudogene. CDR3 coding DNA: TGTGCCAGCAGGAGAAACAGGGTATGTAACACAGATACGCAGTATTTT. The encoded protein is CASRRNRVCNTDTQYF.